These 16 T cell receptor beta chains were sequenced from one sample in a study of immune cell composition in non-small cell lung cancer (dated by TCRdb to about 2017). The method was the immunoSEQ multiplex PCR assay. TCRdb limited this immuneACCESS table to in-frame rearrangements with V and J called. A share of clones is missing; checked studies link under half to unresolved V genes, and the rest is unexplained. In all, the sample holds approximately 8,000 clones, and 75% to 85% of those were seen once. Approximately 12% of the sample is taken by the ten largest. What was sequenced was lung tumor tissue. Source of these receptors: a human donor with non-small cell lung cancer.

The rearrangement links TRBV5-5 to TRBJ2-3; D is ambiguous. The ends were cut back, 4 bases at V and 5 bases at J, with 11 bases in the middle. Germline V gene sequence: CDR1 SGHKS, CDR2 YYEKEE (reference sequence). The CDR3 totals 13 residues. The CDR3 loop is CASSNDLGDTQYF. In DNA, the CDR3 is TGTGCCAGCAGCAATGACCTGGGAGATACGCAGTATTTT.

The rearrangement joins TRBV9 to TRBJ1-3; no firm D call. Germline CDR1 and CDR2: SGDLS and YYNGEE. The germline V and J ends were trimmed by 4 bases and 2 bases, with 13 bases remaining between them. The CDR3 totals 15 residues. The CDR3 DNA reads TGTGCCAGCAGCCTCGGAGGGTTTACTGGAAACACCATATATTTT. Encoded protein: CASSLGGFTGNTIYF.

This chain links TRBV7-2 with TRBJ2-3, with 8 bases matching TRBD2. Germline CDR1 is SGHTA and CDR2 is FQGNSA. This CDR3 region has 16 residues. The V and J ends lost 1 base and 5 bases, in that order; junction bases with no gene match: 8. The CDR3 DNA reads as TGTGCCAGCAGCTTAGATGGCGGGGGGACGAGAGATACGCAGTATTTT. The encoded protein is CASSLDGGGTRDTQYF.

Only a few counts were recorded for this clone. The gene calls are TRBV19 and TRBJ1-2, with D unclear. The CDR3 sequence is 15 residues long. Germline CDR1 LNHDA, CDR2 SQIVND (reference sequence). The V and J ends lost 3 bases and 2 bases respectively, with 13 bases between them. The CDR3: CASSIRTSSNYGYTF. CDR3 coding DNA: TGTGCCAGTAGTATTAGGACCTCGAGCAACTATGGCTACACCTTC.

The V call is TRBV5-4, the J call TRBJ2-2; TRBD1 matches at 7 bases. The V gene's germline CDR1 is SGHNT and CDR2 YYREEE (reference sequence). The J segment lost 3 bases and the V segment lost 6 bases, leaving 8 bases of the junction unmatched. The CDR3 runs 15 residues. DNA of the CDR3: TGTGCCAGCACCCGCGACAGGGTCGACACCGGGGAGCTGTTTTTT. Translation gives CASTRDRVDTGELFF.

This clone is a singleton in its sample. The chain recombines TRBV5-1 with TRBJ1-1, with D unclear. Germline CDR1 reads SGHRS; CDR2 reads YFSETQ. With 1 base removed from V and 2 bases from J, the gap between germline ends came to 9 bases. The CDR3 contains 14 residues. This chain's CDR3 is CASSLWQFNTEAFF. CDR3 bases: TGCGCCAGCAGCTTGTGGCAGTTTAACACTGAAGCTTTCTTT.

By proportion, this clone is medium-sized. The chain has TRBV15 and TRBJ1-5; no firm D call. CDR3 size: 8 residues. The germline gives CDR1 LNHNV, CDR2 YYDKDF (reference sequence). The CDR3 here is CPNQPQHF. CDR3 DNA: TGTCCCAATCAGCCCCAGCATTTT. Supplemented by reference TRBV15 and TRBJ1-5, the full variable domain reads DAMVIQNPRYQVTQFGKPVTLSCSQTLNHNVMYWYQQKSSQAPKLLFHYYDKDFNNEADTPDNFQSRRPNTSFCFLDIRSPGLGDTAMYLCPNQPQHFGDGTRLSIL.

This chain links TRBV6-1 with TRBJ2-1; 8 positions match TRBD2. Germline V gene sequence: CDR1 MNHNS, CDR2 SASEGT. V lost 7 bases and J lost 14; bases outside the gene matches: 16. The CDR3 length is 14 residues. This CDR3 reads CASTDGLASRGKFF. Written as DNA, the CDR3 is TGTGCCAGCACCGACGGACTAGCCTCACGAGGGAAGTTCTTC.

V gene TRBV7-2 combines with J gene TRBJ1-1, with TRBD1 identical over 9 bases. There are 14 residues in the CDR3. Trimming removed 4 bases from V and 6 bases from J; junction bases left unmatched: 6. The germline CDR1 and CDR2 sequences are SGHTA and FQGNSA. The CDR3 spells CASSSGQGSPEAFF. In DNA form, the CDR3 reads TGTGCCAGCAGCTCGGGACAGGGAAGCCCTGAAGCTTTCTTT.

The chain recombines TRBV7-6 with TRBJ2-3, with D perhaps given as TRBD1 or TRBD2 (5 bases each). This CDR3 region has 15 residues. Germline CDR1 and CDR2: SGHVS and FNYEAQ. Trimming shortened V by 5 bases and J by 0 bases, and 12 bases separated the two germline ends. The chain's CDR3 is CASSGGRGSTDTQYF. The CDR3 DNA reads as TGTGCCAGCAGCGGGGGACGGGGTAGCACAGATACGCAGTATTTT.

V is TRBV4-3 and J is TRBJ1-2, with D perhaps TRBD1 (5 bases). The CDR3 is made up of 14 amino acids. V dropped 0 bases and J dropped 4 bases, with 9 bases sitting between them. Germline V gene lookup returns CDR1 LGHNA and CDR2 YSLEER. Written as DNA, the CDR3 is TGCGCCAGCAGCCAAGATCGAGGGACCTATGGCTACACCTTC. It yields the protein CASSQDRGTYGYTF.

The V and J genes are TRBV7-2 and TRBJ1-2; maybe TRBD1 (6 bases). Trimming cost V 2 bases and J 7 bases, with 23 bases left between them. This CDR3 region has 17 residues. Germline V CDR1 and CDR2: SGHTA, FQGNSA. The CDR3 DNA is TGTGCCAGCAGCTTAAGGGGGGCAGGGGAGACGGCCTCTGGCTACACCTTC. Translating gives CASSLRGAGETASGYTF.

The rearrangement links TRBV4-3 to TRBJ1-2; tentative D call: TRBD1 (5 bases). Deletions cut 4 bases from V and 8 bases from J, with 20 bases between. The CDR3 totals 15 residues. CDR1 LGHNA and CDR2 YSLEER come from the germline V gene. CDR3 loop: CASSPAQGRGIGYTF. The CDR3 bases are TGCGCCAGCAGCCCGGCGCAGGGCCGTGGAATCGGCTACACCTTC.

V usage is TRBV29-1 and J usage is TRBJ1-3, with TRBD1 as a possible D gene (6 bases). V was clipped by 3 bases and J by 4 bases, with 10 bases between them. The CDR3 extends over 13 amino acids. Germline values: CDR1 SQVTM, CDR2 ANQGSEA. The CDR3: CSVERGSGNTIYF. The CDR3 DNA reads TGCAGCGTTGAGAGGGGGTCCGGAAACACCATATATTTT. The full variable domain, in which reference TRBV29-1 and TRBJ1-3 provide the parts outside the CDR3, is SAVISQKPSRDICQRGTSLTIQCQVDSQVTMMFWYRQQPGQSLTLIATANQGSEATYESGFVIDKFPISRPNLTFSTLTVSNMSPEDSSIYLCSVERGSGNTIYFGEGSWLTVV.

The J gene is TRBJ2-5, the V gene TRBV6-4; 11 bases line up with TRBD1. The CDR3 extends over 16 amino acids. V trimming: 3 bases; J trimming: 4 bases; junction bases outside the gene matches: 7. Germline CDR1 and CDR2: MRHNA and SNTAGT. CDR3 sequence: CASSESAGTGGETQYF. In DNA form, the CDR3 reads TGTGCCAGCAGTGAATCGGCCGGGACAGGGGGAGAGACCCAGTACTTC.

This chain connects TRBV9 to TRBJ1-1, with D perhaps matching TRBD1 (5 bases). Between the trimmed V and J ends, which lost 3 bases and 6 bases, there was a span of 15 bases. Germline values: CDR1 SGDLS, CDR2 YYNGEE. CDR3 length: 14 residues. CDR3 DNA: TGTGCCAGCAGCGCCCCAGGGTTAGGCGCTGAAGCTTTCTTT. It is translated as CASSAPGLGAEAFF. Based on the CDR3 plus reference TRBV9 and TRBJ1-1, the full variable domain is DSGVTQTPKHLITATGQRVTLRCSPRSGDLSVYWYQQSLDQGLQFLIQYYNGEERAKGNILERFSAQQFPDLHSELNLSSLELGDSALYFCASSAPGLGAEAFFGQGTRLTVV.